Listed here are 8 T cell receptor beta chains from one sample, sequenced in a study of blood T cell repertoires in COVID-19. TCRdb keeps only in-frame clones here, not all; method: immunoSEQ multiplex PCR. Of some 140,000 clones listed, about four fifths are singletons. Sequenced material: peripheral blood. All receptors come from a man at least 80 years old with acute or convalescent COVID-19.

This chain uses TRBV5-1 with TRBJ1-1; D not certain. Between the trimmed V and J ends, which lost 3 bases and 0 bases, there was a span of 9 bases. This CDR3 has 14 residues. The germline V gene has CDR1 SGHRS and CDR2 YFSETQ. In DNA form, the CDR3 reads TGCGCCAGCAGCTCCTCCGGGATGAACACTGAAGCTTTCTTT. Translation gives CASSSSGMNTEAFF. The full variable domain, in which reference TRBV5-1 and TRBJ1-1 provide the parts outside the CDR3, is KAGVTQTPRYLIKTRGQQVTLSCSPISGHRSVSWYQQTPGQGLQFLFEYFSETQRNKGNFPGRFSGRQFSNSRSEMNVSTLELGDSALYLCASSSSGMNTEAFFGQGTRLTVV.

J is TRBJ1-1 and V is TRBV27; 7 bases agree with TRBD1. This CDR3 region has 16 residues. V lost 5 bases, J lost 4 bases, and 13 bases stayed unmatched. Germline loops: CDR1 MNHEY, CDR2 SMNVEV (reference sequence). The CDR3 coding sequence is TGTGCCAGCAGTCCAGGGGGTGGGCGGAGAATCACTGAAGCTTTCTTT. This codes for CASSPGGGRRITEAFF.

This clone has just a few counts. The rearrangement joins TRBV3-1 (or the pseudogene TRBV3-2) to TRBJ2-3, with D perhaps matching TRBD1 (5 bases). V was clipped by 0 bases and J by 3 bases, with 10 bases between them. This CDR3 has 15 amino acids. Germline V gene data show CDR1 as LGHDT and CDR2 as YNNKEL (reference sequence). The CDR3 sequence is CASSQEGLGTDTQYF. The CDR3, as DNA: TGTGCCAGCAGCCAAGAGGGGCTAGGGACAGATACGCAGTATTTT.

This clone appeared a few times. The chain combines TRBV4-1 with TRBJ2-1, with D perhaps matching TRBD2 (6 bases). This CDR3 is built from 15 residues. From germline, CDR1 is MGHRA and CDR2 YSYEKL. V was shortened by 0 bases and J by 6 bases, with 12 bases between the two germline ends. CDR3 region: CASSQDRGKGNEQFF. CDR3 DNA sequence: TGCGCCAGCAGCCAAGATCGGGGGAAGGGCAATGAGCAGTTCTTC.

This clone was observed a handful of times. V usage is TRBV5-6 and J usage is TRBJ2-7; 8 bases map to TRBD2. Germline V CDR1 and CDR2: SGHDT, YYEEEE. Germline trimming cut 5 bases from V and 3 bases from J; bases unmatched to any gene: 4. The CDR3 sequence is 13 residues long. In nucleotides, the CDR3 is TGTGCCAGCAGGCGTACTAGCGGCTACGAGCAGTACTTC. Translating gives CASRRTSGYEQYF.

The J gene is TRBJ1-4, the V gene TRBV11-2, with D maybe TRBD1 (6 bases). The V gene's germline CDR1 is SGHAT and CDR2 FQNNGV. The CDR3 is 15 residues long. With 3 bases removed from V and 2 bases from J, the gap between germline ends came to 10 bases. The DNA for the CDR3 is TGTGCCAGCAGCTTCGGACAGACCACTAATGAAAAACTGTTTTTT. Amino acid sequence: CASSFGQTTNEKLFF.

V usage is TRBV5-1 and J usage is TRBJ2-2, with TRBD2 matching 7 bases. Germline V gene data show CDR1 as SGHRS and CDR2 as YFSETQ. Germline trimming cut 5 bases from V and 6 bases from J; bases unmatched to any gene: 7. This CDR3 has 14 amino acids. As DNA, the CDR3 is TGCGCCAGCAGGGGACTATCCGTACCCGGGGAGCTGTTTTTT. Its translation: CASRGLSVPGELFF.

This CDR3 is CASSSHPPRVGNTGELFF. CDR3 DNA: TGTGCCAGCAGCTCCCATCCCCCCAGGGTTGGGAACACCGGGGAGCTGTTTTTT. The chain has TRBV7-6 and TRBJ2-2; possible D gene TRBD1, 5 bases. The CDR3 has 18 residues. Per germline, CDR1 SGHVS and CDR2 FNYEAQ. V was cut by 4 bases and J by 1 base, with 19 bases left in between.